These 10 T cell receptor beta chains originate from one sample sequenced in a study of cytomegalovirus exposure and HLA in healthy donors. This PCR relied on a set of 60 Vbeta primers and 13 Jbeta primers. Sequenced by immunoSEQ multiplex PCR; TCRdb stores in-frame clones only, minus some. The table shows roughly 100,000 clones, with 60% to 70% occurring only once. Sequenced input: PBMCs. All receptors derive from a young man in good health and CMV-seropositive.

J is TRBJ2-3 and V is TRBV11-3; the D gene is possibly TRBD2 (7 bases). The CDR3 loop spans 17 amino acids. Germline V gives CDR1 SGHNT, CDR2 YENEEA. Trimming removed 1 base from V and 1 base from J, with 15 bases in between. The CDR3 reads CASSLGWGGGGTDTQYF. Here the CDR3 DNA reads TGTGCCAGCAGCTTAGGATGGGGCGGGGGCGGCACAGATACGCAGTATTTT.

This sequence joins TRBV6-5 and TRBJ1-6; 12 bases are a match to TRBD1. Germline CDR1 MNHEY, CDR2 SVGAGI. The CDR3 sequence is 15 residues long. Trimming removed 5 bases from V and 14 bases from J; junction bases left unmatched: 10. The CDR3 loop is CASSRQGQGARALHF. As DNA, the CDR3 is TGTGCCAGCAGTCGCCAGGGACAGGGGGCCCGGGCCCTCCACTTT.

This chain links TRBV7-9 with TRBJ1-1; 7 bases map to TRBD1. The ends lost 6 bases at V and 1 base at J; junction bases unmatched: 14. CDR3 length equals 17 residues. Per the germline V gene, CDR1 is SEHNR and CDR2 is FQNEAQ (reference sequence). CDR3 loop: CASRSDRVSWGNTEAFF. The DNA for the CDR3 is TGTGCCAGCAGGTCCGACAGGGTTTCTTGGGGGAACACTGAAGCTTTCTTT.

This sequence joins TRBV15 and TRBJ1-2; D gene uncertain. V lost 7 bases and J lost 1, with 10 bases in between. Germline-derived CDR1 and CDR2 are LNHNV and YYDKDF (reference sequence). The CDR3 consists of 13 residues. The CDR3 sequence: CATTLEGNYGYTF. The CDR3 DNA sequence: TGTGCCACCACCCTAGAGGGTAACTATGGCTACACCTTC.

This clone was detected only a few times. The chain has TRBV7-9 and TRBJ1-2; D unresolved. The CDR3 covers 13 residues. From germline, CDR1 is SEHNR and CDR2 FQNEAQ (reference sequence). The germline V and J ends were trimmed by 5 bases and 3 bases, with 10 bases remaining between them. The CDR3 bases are TGTGCCAGCAGCGCCGACACGGACTATGGCTACACCTTC. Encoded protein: CASSADTDYGYTF.

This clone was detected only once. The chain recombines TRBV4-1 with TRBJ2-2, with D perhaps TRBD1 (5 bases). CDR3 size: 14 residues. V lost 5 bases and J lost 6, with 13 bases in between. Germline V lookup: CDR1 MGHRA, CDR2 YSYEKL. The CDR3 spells CASSYKGFPGELFF. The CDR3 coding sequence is TGCGCCAGCAGCTACAAGGGGTTCCCCGGGGAGCTGTTTTTT.

The CDR3 DNA reads as TGCAGCGTGGAGAGGGACTATGGCTACACCTTC. The encoded protein is CSVERDYGYTF. V and J are TRBV29-1 and TRBJ1-2; D ambiguous. The V and J ends lost 6 bases and 3 bases respectively, with 8 bases between them. Germline assignment: CDR1 SQVTM and CDR2 ANQGSEA. This CDR3 has 11 amino acids. The entire variable domain, with the rest obtained from reference TRBV29-1 and TRBJ1-2, is as follows: SAVISQKPSRDICQRGTSLTIQCQVDSQVTMMFWYRQQPGQSLTLIATANQGSEATYESGFVIDKFPISRPNLTFSTLTVSNMSPEDSSIYLCSVERDYGYTFGSGTRLTVV.

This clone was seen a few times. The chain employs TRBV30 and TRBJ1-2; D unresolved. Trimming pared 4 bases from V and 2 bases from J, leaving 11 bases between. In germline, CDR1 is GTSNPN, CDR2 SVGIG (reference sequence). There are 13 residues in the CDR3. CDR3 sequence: CAWNTERNYGYTF. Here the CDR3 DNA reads TGTGCCTGGAACACCGAGAGGAACTATGGCTACACCTTC.

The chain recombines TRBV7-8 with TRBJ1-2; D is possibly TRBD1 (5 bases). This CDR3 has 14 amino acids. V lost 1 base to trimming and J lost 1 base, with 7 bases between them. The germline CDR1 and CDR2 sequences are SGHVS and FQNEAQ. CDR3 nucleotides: TGTGCCAGCAGCTTAGGACAGAGTAACTATGGCTACACCTTC. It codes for CASSLGQSNYGYTF.

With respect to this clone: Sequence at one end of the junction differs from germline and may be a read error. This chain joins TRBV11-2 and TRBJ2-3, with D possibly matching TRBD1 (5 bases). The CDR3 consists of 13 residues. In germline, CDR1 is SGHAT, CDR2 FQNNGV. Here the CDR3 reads CASSSLRTPRLHF. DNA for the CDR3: TGTGCCAGCAGCTCCCTACGGACACCACGGTTGCATTTT.